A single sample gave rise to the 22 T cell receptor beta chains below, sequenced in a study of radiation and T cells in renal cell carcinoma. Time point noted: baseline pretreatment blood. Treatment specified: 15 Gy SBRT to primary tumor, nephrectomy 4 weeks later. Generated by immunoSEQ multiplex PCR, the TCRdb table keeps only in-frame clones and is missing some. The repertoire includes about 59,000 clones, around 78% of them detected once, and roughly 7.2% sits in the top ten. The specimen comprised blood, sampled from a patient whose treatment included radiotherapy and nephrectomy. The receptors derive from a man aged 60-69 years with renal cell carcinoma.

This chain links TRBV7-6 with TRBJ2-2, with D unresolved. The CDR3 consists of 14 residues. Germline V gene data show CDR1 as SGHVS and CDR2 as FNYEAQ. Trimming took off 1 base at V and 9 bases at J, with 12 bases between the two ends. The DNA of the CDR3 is TGTGCCAGCAGCTTAGGAGTGGATGGAAGGGAGCTGTTTTTT. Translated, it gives CASSLGVDGRELFF. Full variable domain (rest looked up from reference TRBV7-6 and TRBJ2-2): GAGVSQSPRYKVTKRGQDVALRCDPISGHVSLYWYRQALGQGPEFLTYFNYEAQQDKSGLPNDRFSAERPEGSISTLTIQRTEQRDSAMYRCASSLGVDGRELFFGEGSRLTVL.

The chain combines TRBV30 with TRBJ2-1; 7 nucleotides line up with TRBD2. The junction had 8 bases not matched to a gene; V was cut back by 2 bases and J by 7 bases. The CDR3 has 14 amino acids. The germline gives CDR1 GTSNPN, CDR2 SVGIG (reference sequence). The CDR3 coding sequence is TGTGCCTGGAGTCGAAGCGGGGCCGATAATGAGCAGTTCTTC. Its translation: CAWSRSGADNEQFF.

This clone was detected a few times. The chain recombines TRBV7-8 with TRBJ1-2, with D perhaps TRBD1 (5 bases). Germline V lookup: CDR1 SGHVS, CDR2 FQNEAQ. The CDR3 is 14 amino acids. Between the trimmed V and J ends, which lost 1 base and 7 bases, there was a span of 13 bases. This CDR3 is CASSLDPGRPGYTF. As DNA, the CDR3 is TGTGCCAGCAGCTTAGACCCAGGGCGTCCTGGCTACACCTTC.

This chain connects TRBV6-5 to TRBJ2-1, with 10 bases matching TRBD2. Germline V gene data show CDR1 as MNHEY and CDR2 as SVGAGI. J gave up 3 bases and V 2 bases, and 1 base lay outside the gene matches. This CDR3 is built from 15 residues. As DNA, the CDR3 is TGTGCCAGCAGTTACAGGACTAGCGGCTACAATGAGCAGTTCTTC. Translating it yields CASSYRTSGYNEQFF.

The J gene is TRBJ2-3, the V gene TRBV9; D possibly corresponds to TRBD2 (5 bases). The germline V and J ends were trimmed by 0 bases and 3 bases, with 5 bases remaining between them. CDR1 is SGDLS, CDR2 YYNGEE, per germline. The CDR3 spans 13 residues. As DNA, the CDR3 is TGTGCCAGCAGCGTAGCGGGAACAGATACGCAGTATTTT. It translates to CASSVAGTDTQYF.

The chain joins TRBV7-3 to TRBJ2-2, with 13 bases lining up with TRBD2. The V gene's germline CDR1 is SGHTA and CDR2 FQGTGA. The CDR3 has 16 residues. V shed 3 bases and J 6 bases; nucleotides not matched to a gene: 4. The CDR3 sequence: CASSFTSGRVAGELFF. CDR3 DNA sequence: TGTGCCAGCAGCTTTACTAGCGGGAGGGTTGCCGGGGAGCTGTTTTTT.

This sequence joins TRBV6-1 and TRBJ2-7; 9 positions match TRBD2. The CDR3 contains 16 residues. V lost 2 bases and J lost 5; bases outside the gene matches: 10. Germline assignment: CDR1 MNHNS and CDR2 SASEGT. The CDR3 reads CASSEFAGGPRNEQYV. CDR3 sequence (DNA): TGTGCCAGCAGTGAATTTGCGGGAGGGCCAAGAAACGAGCAGTACGTC.

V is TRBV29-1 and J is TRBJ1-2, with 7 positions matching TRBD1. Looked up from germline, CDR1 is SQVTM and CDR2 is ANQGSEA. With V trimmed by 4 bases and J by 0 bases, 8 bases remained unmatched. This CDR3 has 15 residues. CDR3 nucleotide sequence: TGCAGCGTTGTTCCCCGGGACAGCGCTAACTATGGCTACACCTTC. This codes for CSVVPRDSANYGYTF. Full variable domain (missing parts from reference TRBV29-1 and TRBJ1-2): SAVISQKPSRDICQRGTSLTIQCQVDSQVTMMFWYRQQPGQSLTLIATANQGSEATYESGFVIDKFPISRPNLTFSTLTVSNMSPEDSSIYLCSVVPRDSANYGYTFGSGTRLTVV.

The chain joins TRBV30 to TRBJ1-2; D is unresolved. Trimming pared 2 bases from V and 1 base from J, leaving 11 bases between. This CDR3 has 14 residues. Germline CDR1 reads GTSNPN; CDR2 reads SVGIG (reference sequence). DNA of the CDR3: TGTGCCTGGAGTTATAGAGCCTTTAACTATGGCTACACCTTC. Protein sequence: CAWSYRAFNYGYTF.

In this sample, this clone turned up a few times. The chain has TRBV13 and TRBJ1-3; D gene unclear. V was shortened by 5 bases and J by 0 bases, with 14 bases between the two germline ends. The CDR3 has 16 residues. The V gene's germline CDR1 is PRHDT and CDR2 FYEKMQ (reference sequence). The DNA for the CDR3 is TGTGCCAGCAGCCTCCTCCACAGTATCTCTGGAAACACCATATATTTT. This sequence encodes CASSLLHSISGNTIYF. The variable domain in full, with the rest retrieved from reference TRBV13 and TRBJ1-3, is AAGVIQSPRHLIKEKRETATLKCYPIPRHDTVYWYQQGPGQDPQFLISFYEKMQSDKGSIPDRFSAQQFSDYHSELNMSSLELGDSALYFCASSLLHSISGNTIYFGEGSWLTVV.

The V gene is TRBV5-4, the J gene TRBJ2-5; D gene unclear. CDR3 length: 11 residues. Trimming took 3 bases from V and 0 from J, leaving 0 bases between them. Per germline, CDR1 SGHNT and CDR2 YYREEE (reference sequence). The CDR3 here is CASSYQETQYF. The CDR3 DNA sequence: TGTGCCAGCAGCTACCAAGAGACCCAGTACTTC.

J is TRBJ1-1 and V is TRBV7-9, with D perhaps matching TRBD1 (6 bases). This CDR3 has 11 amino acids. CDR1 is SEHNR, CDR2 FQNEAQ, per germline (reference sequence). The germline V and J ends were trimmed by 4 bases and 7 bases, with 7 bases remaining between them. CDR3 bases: TGTGCCAGCAGCTGGGACAATGAAGCTTTCTTT. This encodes CASSWDNEAFF. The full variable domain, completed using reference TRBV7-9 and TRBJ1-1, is DTGVSQNPRHKITKRGQNVTFRCDPISEHNRLYWYRQTLGQGPEFLTYFQNEAQLEKSRLLSDRFSAERPKGSFSTLEIQRTEQGDSAMYLCASSWDNEAFFGQGTRLTVV.

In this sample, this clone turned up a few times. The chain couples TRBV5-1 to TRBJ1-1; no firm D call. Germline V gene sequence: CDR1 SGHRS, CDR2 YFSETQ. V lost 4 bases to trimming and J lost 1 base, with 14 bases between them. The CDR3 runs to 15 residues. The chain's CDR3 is CASSPREGGNTEAFF. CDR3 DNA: TGCGCCAGCAGCCCTCGGGAGGGTGGGAACACTGAAGCTTTCTTT.

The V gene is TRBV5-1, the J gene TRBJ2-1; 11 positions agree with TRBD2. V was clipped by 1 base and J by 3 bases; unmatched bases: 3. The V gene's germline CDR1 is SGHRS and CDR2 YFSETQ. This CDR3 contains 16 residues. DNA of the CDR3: TGCGCCAGCAGCTTGCTAACTAGCGGGAGCTACAATGAGCAGTTCTTC. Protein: CASSLLTSGSYNEQFF.

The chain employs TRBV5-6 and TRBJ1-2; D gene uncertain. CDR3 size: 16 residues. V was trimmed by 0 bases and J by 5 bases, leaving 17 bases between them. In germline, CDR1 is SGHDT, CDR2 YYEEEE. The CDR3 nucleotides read TGTGCCAGCAGCTTGGACCCTCGGACGCCGGCATATGGCTACACCTTC. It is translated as CASSLDPRTPAYGYTF.

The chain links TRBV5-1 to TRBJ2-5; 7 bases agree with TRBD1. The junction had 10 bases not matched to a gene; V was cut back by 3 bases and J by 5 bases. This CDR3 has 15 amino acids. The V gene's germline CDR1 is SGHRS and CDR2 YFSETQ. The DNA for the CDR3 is TGCGCCAGCAGCTCCACAGGGGTCGAATGGGAGACCCAGTACTTC. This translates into CASSSTGVEWETQYF.

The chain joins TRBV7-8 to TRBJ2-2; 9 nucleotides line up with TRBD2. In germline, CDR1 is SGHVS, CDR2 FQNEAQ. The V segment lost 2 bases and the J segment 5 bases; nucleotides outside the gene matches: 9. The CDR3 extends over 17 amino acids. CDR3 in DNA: TGTGCCAGCAGCTTACGCCGCGGGAGGGTTCAAACCGGGGAGCTGTTTTTT. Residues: CASSLRRGRVQTGELFF.

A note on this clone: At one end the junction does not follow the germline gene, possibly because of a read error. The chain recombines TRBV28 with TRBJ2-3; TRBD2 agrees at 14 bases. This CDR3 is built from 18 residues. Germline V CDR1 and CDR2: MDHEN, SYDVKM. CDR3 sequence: CASRLGYGLAGGTDTQYF. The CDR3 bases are TGTGCCAGCCGTTTGGGTTACGGACTAGCGGGAGGTACAGATACGCAGTATTTT.

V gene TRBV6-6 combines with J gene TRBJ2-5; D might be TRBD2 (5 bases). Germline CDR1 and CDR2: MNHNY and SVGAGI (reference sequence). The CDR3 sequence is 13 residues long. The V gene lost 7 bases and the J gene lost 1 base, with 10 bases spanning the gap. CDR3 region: CASKEGGQETQYF. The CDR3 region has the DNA TGTGCCAGCAAAGAGGGCGGCCAAGAGACCCAGTACTTC.

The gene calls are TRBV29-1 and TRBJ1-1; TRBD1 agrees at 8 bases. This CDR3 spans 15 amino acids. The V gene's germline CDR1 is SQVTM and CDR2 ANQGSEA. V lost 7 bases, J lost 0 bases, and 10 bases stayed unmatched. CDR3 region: CSAVWTGNMNTEAFF. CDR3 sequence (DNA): TGCAGCGCCGTTTGGACAGGGAATATGAACACTGAAGCTTTCTTT.

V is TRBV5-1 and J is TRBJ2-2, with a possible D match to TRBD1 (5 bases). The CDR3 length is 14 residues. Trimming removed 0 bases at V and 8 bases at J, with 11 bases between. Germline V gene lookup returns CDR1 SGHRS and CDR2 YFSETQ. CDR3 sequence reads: CASSLVLREGELFF. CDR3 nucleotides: TGCGCCAGCAGCTTGGTCCTCAGGGAAGGGGAGCTGTTTTTT.

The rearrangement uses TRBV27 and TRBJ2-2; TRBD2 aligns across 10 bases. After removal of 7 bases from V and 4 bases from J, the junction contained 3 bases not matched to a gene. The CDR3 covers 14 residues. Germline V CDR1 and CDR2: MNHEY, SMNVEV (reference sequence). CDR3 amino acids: CASKRGGLTGELFF. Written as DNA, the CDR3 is TGTGCCAGCAAGCGGGGGGGCCTCACCGGGGAGCTGTTTTTT.